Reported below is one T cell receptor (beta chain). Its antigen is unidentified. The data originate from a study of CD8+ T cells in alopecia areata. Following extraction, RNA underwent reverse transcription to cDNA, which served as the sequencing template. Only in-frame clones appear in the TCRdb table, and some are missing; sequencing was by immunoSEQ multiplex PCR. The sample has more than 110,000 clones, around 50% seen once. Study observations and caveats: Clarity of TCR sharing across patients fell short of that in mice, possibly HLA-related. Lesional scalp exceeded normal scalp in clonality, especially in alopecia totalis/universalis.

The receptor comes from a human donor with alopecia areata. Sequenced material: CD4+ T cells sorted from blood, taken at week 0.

CDR3 nucleotide sequence: TGTGCCAGCATCATACTGAACACTGAAGCTTTCTTT. As protein: CASIILNTEAFF. The rearrangement links TRBV2 to TRBJ1-1; D remains unclear. The CDR3 totals 12 residues. The V end was cut by 7 bases, the J end by 0 bases, with 6 bases between. Germline lookup yields CDR1 SNHLY and CDR2 FYNNEI. The full variable domain, its missing parts supplied by reference TRBV2 and TRBJ1-1, is EPEVTQTPSHQVTQMGQEVILRCVPISNHLYFYWYRQILGQKVEFLVSFYNNEISEKSEIFDDQFSVERPDGSNFTLKIRSTKLEDSAMYFCASIILNTEAFFGQGTRLTVV.